The present entry profiles one T cell receptor beta chain with its context. Only in-frame clones appear in the TCRdb table, and some are missing; sequencing was by immunoSEQ multiplex PCR. Of tens of thousands of clones in the sample, around 83% were seen once. CDR1 is SGHRS, CDR2 YFSETQ, per germline. The ends lost 0 bases at V and 3 bases at J; junction bases unmatched: 2. The CDR3 is 14 amino acids. Time point given: pretreatment peripheral blood. The data derive from a study of PD-L1 blockade in urothelial cancer. Study details: Dosed intravenously at 1,200 mg every 3 weeks, atezolizumab was initiated by patients in the mid-2010s. Blood was evaluated 3 weeks (second dose) and 6 weeks after therapy began. There were a median of about 150,000 T cells in blood samples.

The chain joins TRBV5-1 to TRBJ1-2, with TRBD1 identical over 7 bases. Source: PBMCs, taken around atezolizumab (anti-PD-L1) treatment. The receptor comes from a woman in her 70s with urothelial cancer. The DNA of the CDR3 is TGCGCCAGCAGCTTGGCGGGACAGTACTATGGCTACACCTTC. It codes for CASSLAGQYYGYTF. The full variable domain, in which reference TRBV5-1 and TRBJ1-2 provide the parts outside the CDR3, is KAGVTQTPRYLIKTRGQQVTLSCSPISGHRSVSWYQQTPGQGLQFLFEYFSETQRNKGNFPGRFSGRQFSNSRSEMNVSTLELGDSALYLCASSLAGQYYGYTFGSGTRLTVV.